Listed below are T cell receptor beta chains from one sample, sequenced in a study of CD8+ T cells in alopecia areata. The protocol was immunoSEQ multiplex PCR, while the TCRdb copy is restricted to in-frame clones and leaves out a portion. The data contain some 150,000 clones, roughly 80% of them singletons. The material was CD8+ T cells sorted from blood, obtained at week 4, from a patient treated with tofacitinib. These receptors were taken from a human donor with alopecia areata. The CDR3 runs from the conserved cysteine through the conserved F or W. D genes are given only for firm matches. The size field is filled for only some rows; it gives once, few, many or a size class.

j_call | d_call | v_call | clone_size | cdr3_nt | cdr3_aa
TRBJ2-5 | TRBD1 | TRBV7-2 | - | TGTGCCAGCAGTCCAACCGGGACAGGAGGGTCACAGACCCAGTACTTC | CASSPTGTGGSQTQYF
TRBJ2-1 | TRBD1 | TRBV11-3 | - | TGTGCCAGCAGCTTAGTTGGGGGACAGTTCGATGAGCAGTTCTTC | CASSLVGGQFDEQFF
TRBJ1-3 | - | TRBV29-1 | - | TGCAGCGTTGCGGGCAGTAGCGCAAACACCATATATTTT | CSVAGSSANTIYF
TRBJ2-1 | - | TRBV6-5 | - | TGTGCCAGCAGTTACCCTGCTGACGGTAACAATGAGCAGTTCTTC | CASSYPADGNNEQFF
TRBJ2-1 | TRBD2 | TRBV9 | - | TGTGCCAGCAGCGCAGAGGAGCGGGGTGGGTCCTACAATGAGCAGTTCTTC | CASSAEERGGSYNEQFF
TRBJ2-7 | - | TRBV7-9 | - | TGTGCCAGCAGCTTAGACAGCTTCTACGAGCAGTACTTC | CASSLDSFYEQYF
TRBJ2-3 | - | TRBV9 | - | TGTGCCAGCAGCGTCAGGGGAGATACGCAGTATTTT | CASSVRGDTQYF
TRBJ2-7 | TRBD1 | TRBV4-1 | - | TGCGCCAGCAGCCAAGCCGGGACAGGGGCCTACGAGCAGTACTTC | CASSQAGTGAYEQYF
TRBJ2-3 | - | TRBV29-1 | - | TGCAGCGTTGTTGGACCCGGGACTCTCCCCTCCCAAGACACAGATACGCAGTATTTT | CSVVGPGTLPSQDTDTQYF
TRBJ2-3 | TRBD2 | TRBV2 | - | TGTGCCAGCAGTGATATGGAGCGGGGAATTAGCACAGATACGCAGTATTTT | CASSDMERGISTDTQYF
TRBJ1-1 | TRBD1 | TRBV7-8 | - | TGTGCCAGCAGCTCCACGATTCTGGACAGGGTAACTGAAGCTTTCTTT | CASSSTILDRVTEAFF
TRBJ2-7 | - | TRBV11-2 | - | TGTGCCAGCAGCCCGCCGCGGGTCGCGAACGAGCAGTACTTC | CASSPPRVANEQYF
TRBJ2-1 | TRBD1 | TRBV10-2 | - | TGCGCCAGCAGTGAGATGAGGGGGCGGCCCTACAATGAGCAGTTCTTC | CASSEMRGRPYNEQFF
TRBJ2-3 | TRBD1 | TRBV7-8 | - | TGTGCCAGCAGCCTAAGGGACAGTCTCACAGATACGCAGTATTTT | CASSLRDSLTDTQYF
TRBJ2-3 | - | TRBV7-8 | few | TGTGCCAGCAGCTTAGTCCGGATCGCTAGCACAGATACGCAGTATTTT | CASSLVRIASTDTQYF
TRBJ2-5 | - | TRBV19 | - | TGTGCCAGTAGTATCCCCGGACTCCTGGAGACCCAGTACTTC | CASSIPGLLETQYF
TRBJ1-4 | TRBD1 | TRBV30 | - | TGTGCCTGGAGTTGGACAGGGGGTGAAAAACTGTTTTTT | CAWSWTGGEKLFF
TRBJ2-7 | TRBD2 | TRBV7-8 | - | TGTGCCAGCAGCTTAGCTAGCGGGGCCCACGAGCAGTACTTC | CASSLASGAHEQYF
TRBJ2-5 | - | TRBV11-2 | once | TGTGCCAGCAGCTTAAAGGAGATTGGGGATTGGGAGACCCAGTACTTC | CASSLKEIGDWETQYF
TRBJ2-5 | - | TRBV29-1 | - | TGCAGCGTTGACGGAACAGGAGGGGACCCCGGCGGGGAGACCCAGTACTTC | CSVDGTGGDPGGETQYF
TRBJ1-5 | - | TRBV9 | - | TGTGCCAGCAGCGTAGCTGACGATCAGCCCCAGCATTTT | CASSVADDQPQHF
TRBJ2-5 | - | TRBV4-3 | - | TGCGCCAGCAGCCAAGGAGCAGGGGGGAGGGAAGAGACCCAGTACTTC | CASSQGAGGREETQYF
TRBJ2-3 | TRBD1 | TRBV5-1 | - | TGCGCCAGCAGCTTGGGACAGGGGGGCACAGATACGCAGTATTTT | CASSLGQGGTDTQYF
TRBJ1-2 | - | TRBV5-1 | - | TGCGCCAGCAACCCTAATACGCAGGGGTCAGCCTATGGCTACACCTTC | CASNPNTQGSAYGYTF
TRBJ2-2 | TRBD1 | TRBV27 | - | TGTGCCAGCAGTTTGATTAGGACAGGGGATCTCGGGGAGCTGTTTTTT | CASSLIRTGDLGELFF
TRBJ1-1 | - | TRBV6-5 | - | TGTGCCAGCAGTTGGGGGGCAAACACTGAAGCTTTCTTT | CASSWGANTEAFF
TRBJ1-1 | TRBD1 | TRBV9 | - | TGTGCCAGCAGCGCTTTGGACAGGGGGTGGACTGAAGCTTTCTTT | CASSALDRGWTEAFF
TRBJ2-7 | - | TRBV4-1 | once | TGCGCCAGCAGCCAAGCCGACAGCTCTACCTACGAGCAGTACTTC | CASSQADSSTYEQYF
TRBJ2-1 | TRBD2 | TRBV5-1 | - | TGCGCCAGCAGCTTGGCTAGCGGGGGGAAATTGAATGAGCAGTTCTTC | CASSLASGGKLNEQFF
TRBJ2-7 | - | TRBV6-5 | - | TGTGCCAGCAGTTACTACTCCGACATCTACGAGCAGTACTTC | CASSYYSDIYEQYF
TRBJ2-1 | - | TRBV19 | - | TGTGCCACCCGGGCCACACACTCCTACAATGAGCAGTTCTTC | CATRATHSYNEQFF
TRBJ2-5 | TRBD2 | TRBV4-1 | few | TGCGCCAGCAGCCAGAGCCCGACTAGCGGGGGGCAAGAGACCCAGTACTTC | CASSQSPTSGGQETQYF